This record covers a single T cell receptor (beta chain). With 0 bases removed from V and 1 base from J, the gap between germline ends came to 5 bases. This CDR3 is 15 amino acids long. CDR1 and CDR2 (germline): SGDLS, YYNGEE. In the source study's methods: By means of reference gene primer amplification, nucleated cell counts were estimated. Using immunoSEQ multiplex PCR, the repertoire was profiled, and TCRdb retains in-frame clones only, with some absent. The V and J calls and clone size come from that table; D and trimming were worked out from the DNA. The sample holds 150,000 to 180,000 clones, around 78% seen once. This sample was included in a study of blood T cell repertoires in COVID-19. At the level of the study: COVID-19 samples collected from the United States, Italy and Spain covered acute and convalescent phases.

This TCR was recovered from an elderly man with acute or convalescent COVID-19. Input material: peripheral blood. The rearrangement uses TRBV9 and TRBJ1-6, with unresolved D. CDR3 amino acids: CASSVEASYNSPLHF. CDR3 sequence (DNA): TGTGCCAGCAGCGTAGAAGCGTCCTATAATTCACCCCTCCACTTT. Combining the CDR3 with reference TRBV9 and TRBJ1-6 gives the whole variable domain DSGVTQTPKHLITATGQRVTLRCSPRSGDLSVYWYQQSLDQGLQFLIQYYNGEERAKGNILERFSAQQFPDLHSELNLSSLELGDSALYFCASSVEASYNSPLHFGNGTRLTVT.